This is a list of T cell receptor beta chains from one sample in a study of vaccination and CD4 T cells after COVID-19. These receptors have no identified antigens. TCRdb called the PCR reads again in MiXCR, with one record for every CDR3 protein. The profile shows roughly 15,000 distinct CDR3 sequences, roughly half of them singletons. The sample consisted of cultured CD4+ T cells from blood, taken after SARS-CoV-2 vaccination. Every receptor here comes from a human donor with COVID-19. Both conserved end residues are part of each CDR3. A D gene is named only where the DNA matches it firmly. Not all rows give a size; the values are once, few, many and, for expanded clones, a class.

16	TRBV11-3	few	NA	TRBJ2-2	TGTGCCAGCAGTTCAGGAGTCCCCCCGAACACCGGGGAGCTGTTTTTT	CASSSGVPPNTGELFF
11	TRBV6-1	NA	NA	TRBJ2-5	TGTGCCAGCAGCGAAGGGCGGACCCAGTACTTC	CASSEGRTQYF
13	TRBV11-1	NA	TRBD1	TRBJ2-5	TGTGCCAGCAGAGCTACAGGGGCAGAGACCCAGTACTTC	CASRATGAETQYF
14	TRBV29-1	few	TRBD2	TRBJ2-5	TGCAGCGGATCTAGCGGGGGGGCATGGGAGACCCAGTACTTC	CSGSSGGAWETQYF
16	TRBV7-9	NA	NA	TRBJ1-1	TGTGCCAGCAGCTTTAGTCAGGGGAATGGGAACACTGAAGCTTTCTTT	CASSFSQGNGNTEAFF
15	TRBV24-1	NA	NA	TRBJ2-5	TGTGCCACCAGTGATCCCAAGGGATTCCAAGAGACCCAGTACTTC	CATSDPKGFQETQYF
14	TRBV20-1	few	NA	TRBJ2-3	TGCAGTGCTAGGAGCCTCGAGAAATCCGATACGCAGTATTTT	CSARSLEKSDTQYF
14	TRBV7-2	few	TRBD1	TRBJ1-1	TGTGCCAGCAGCCTGGATACAGGGGACACTGAAGCTTTCTTT	CASSLDTGDTEAFF
15	TRBV4-2	once	NA	TRBJ1-1	TGTGCCAGCAGCCAAGGGTCGGCAGGGAACACTGAAGCTTTCTTT	CASSQGSAGNTEAFF
13	TRBV19	NA	TRBD1	TRBJ1-2	TGTGCCGTCAAGCGACAGGGAAACTATGGCTACACCTTC	CAVKRQGNYGYTF
12	TRBV30	NA	NA	TRBJ1-1	TGTGCCTGGAGTAAACTAGGGAATGAAGCTTTCTTT	CAWSKLGNEAFF
14	TRBV6-1	NA	NA	TRBJ1-1	TGTGCCAGCAGAGCTACCGGGACCGTACCCGAAGCTTTCTTT	CASRATGTVPEAFF
17	TRBV4-3	NA	TRBD1	TRBJ2-7	TGCGCCAGCAGCCAAGAGCCGGGACAGGGGACTCTCTACGAGCAGTACTTC	CASSQEPGQGTLYEQYF